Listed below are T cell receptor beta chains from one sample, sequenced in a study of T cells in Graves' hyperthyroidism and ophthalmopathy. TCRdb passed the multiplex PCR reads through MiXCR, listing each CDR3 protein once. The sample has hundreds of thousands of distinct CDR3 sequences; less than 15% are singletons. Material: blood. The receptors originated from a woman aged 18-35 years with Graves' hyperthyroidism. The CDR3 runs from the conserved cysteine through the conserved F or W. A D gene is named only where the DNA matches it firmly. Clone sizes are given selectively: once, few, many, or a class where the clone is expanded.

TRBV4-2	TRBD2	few	CASSQDSRSGRGGLAKNIQYF
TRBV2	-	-	CASSDYRGSYEQYF
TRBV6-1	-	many	CASKWAAYDTEAFF
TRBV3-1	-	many	CASSQVGSRGGYTF
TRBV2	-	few	CASTRGPDTQYF
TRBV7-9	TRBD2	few	CASSPAGLANEQFF
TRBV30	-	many	CAFSGTDTQYF
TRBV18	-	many	CASSPRDILYEQYF
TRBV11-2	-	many	CASSRGAEQFF
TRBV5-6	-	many	CASSSTYREHTGELFF
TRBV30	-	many	CAWSVGREHNEQFF
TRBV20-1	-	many	CSARDRETGIYEQYF
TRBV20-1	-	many	CSARDLDEQYF
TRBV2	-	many	CASRTEKGNIQYF
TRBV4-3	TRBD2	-	CASSLDFTSEYNEQFF
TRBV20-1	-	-	CSARGGDNSPLHF
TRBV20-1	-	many	CSAEGIRNTIYF
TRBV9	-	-	CASSVVGSSTDTQYF
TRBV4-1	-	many	CASSQDAGKADTQYF
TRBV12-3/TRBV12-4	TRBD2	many	CASSLAGGNYEQYF
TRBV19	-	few	CASSIDGGRTDTQYF
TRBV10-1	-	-	CASSESVASGNTIYF
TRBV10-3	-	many	CAIRRSGNQPQHF
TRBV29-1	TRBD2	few	CSVAPGGAAYNEQFF
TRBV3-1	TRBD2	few	CASYGTSGMGTGELFF
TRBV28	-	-	CASSLGLQFANTGELFF